Given below is one TCR beta chain in context. This sample is drawn from a study of tumor T cells in aggressive B-cell lymphoma. Sequencing was performed with immunoSEQ multiplex PCR; in TCRdb, only in-frame clones are kept and a portion is missing. Among about 3,500 clones listed, just under 95% were seen once. The V and J ends lost 5 bases and 3 bases respectively, with 5 bases between them. The CDR3 length is 11 residues. Germline assignment: CDR1 MGHDK and CDR2 SYGVNS. The genes are TRBV25-1 and TRBJ2-7; D not resolved. The material sequenced was tumor tissue. This TCR came from an adult with diffuse large B cell lymphoma. In DNA, the CDR3 is TGTGCCAGCAGTCGGGTCTACGAGCAGTACTTC. It codes for CASSRVYEQYF.